This T cell receptor (beta chain) emerged from a study of T cell changes during pregnancy in multiple sclerosis. The assay was immunoSEQ multiplex PCR, and TCRdb's table has in-frame clones only and misses some. The repertoire holds about 28,000 clones, with approximately 90% as singletons. V was shortened by 7 bases and J by 2 bases, with 17 bases between the two germline ends. CDR3 size: 15 residues. The germline gives CDR1 MDHEN, CDR2 SYDVKM. Specimen: CD4+ T cells from peripheral blood mononuclear cells, collected in the first trimester of pregnancy. V gene TRBV28 combines with J gene TRBJ1-2; D gene unclear. The receptor was isolated from a female donor in good health, enrolled as a control in a pregnancy study. The DNA for the CDR3 is TGTGCCAGCACTACCTATCCCGGCGGGAACTATGGCTACACCTTC. This encodes CASTTYPGGNYGYTF.